Following are 17 T cell receptor beta chains from one sample sequenced in a study of OX40 agonist ivuxolimab in advanced cancers. The repertoire was sequenced with immunoSEQ multiplex PCR; TCRdb's copy has only in-frame clones and lacks some. The table lists under 90,000 clones, more than 70% of them singletons. The sequencing here drew on CD4+ or CD8+ T cells sorted from blood, taken in a trial of the OX40 agonist ivuxolimab. The receptors shown here come from an adult with an advanced solid tumor such as melanoma, head and neck, liver or kidney cancer.

This chain joins TRBV2 and TRBJ2-2; TRBD2 matches 7 bases. V lost 7 bases and J lost 4; bases outside the gene matches: 12. CDR3 length: 16 amino acids. CDR1 and CDR2 from the germline V gene are SNHLY and FYNNEI. The CDR3 spells CASTYARGVSTGELFF. In DNA, the CDR3 is TGTGCCAGCACATACGCCCGGGGGGTGAGCACCGGGGAGCTGTTTTTT.

The chain is built from TRBV30 and TRBJ1-1; D gene unclear. The germline CDR1 and CDR2 sequences are GTSNPN and SVGIG (reference sequence). V was pared by 2 bases and J by 3 bases, with 7 bases between. The CDR3 consists of 12 residues. CDR3 bases: TGTGCCTGGAGTCAGCCCTACACTGAAGCTTTCTTT. It specifies CAWSQPYTEAFF.

The chain carries TRBV27 and TRBJ2-1; 7 bases agree with TRBD2. V was clipped by 8 bases and J by 8 bases; unmatched bases: 18. Germline V gene sequence: CDR1 MNHEY, CDR2 SMNVEV (reference sequence). The CDR3 covers 16 residues. CDR3 loop: CASLPLSGFGADEQFF. DNA for the CDR3: TGTGCCAGCCTCCCCCTTAGCGGGTTTGGCGCAGATGAGCAGTTCTTC.

J is TRBJ2-3 and V is TRBV27; 10 bases map to TRBD2. Losses at the gene ends were 7 bases for V and 1 base for J; bases not matched to a gene: 17. CDR1 and CDR2 from the germline V gene are MNHEY and SMNVEV (reference sequence). CDR3 size: 19 residues. As DNA, the CDR3 is TGTGCCAGCACTCAACGGTTCCTAGCGGGAGATTTAGGCACAGATACGCAGTATTTT. Protein: CASTQRFLAGDLGTDTQYF.

The chain recombines TRBV29-1 with TRBJ1-2, with D perhaps TRBD1 (5 bases). This CDR3 contains 12 residues. Between the trimmed V and J ends, which lost 4 bases and 5 bases, there was a span of 11 bases. The germline CDR1 and CDR2 sequences are SQVTM and ANQGSEA. CDR3: CSVVRAGYGYTF. CDR3 coding DNA: TGCAGCGTTGTTCGGGCAGGGTATGGCTACACCTTC.

This clone has just one count. This chain links TRBV9 with TRBJ2-3; no clear D. This CDR3 region has 16 residues. CDR1 is SGDLS, CDR2 YYNGEE, per germline. The V and J ends lost 0 bases and 0 bases respectively, with 11 bases between them. The CDR3 DNA reads as TGTGCCAGCAGCGTAGCTTCTACAACTAGCACAGATACGCAGTATTTT. This codes for CASSVASTTSTDTQYF.

The rearrangement links TRBV21-1 to TRBJ2-5; TRBD2 was called by the table and not checked on the DNA. TRBV21-1 is reported as a pseudogene. The CDR3 is 14 residues long. The CDR3 bases are TGTGCCAGCAACGTACTAGTTAATCAAGAGACCCAGTACTTC. As protein: CASNVLVNQETQYF.

A remark on this clone: A junction end diverges from the germline sequence, so it may reflect a read error. The J gene is TRBJ2-3, the V gene TRBV5-8; 11 bases map to TRBD2. Germline values: CDR1 SGHTS, CDR2 YDEGEE. This CDR3 is 14 amino acids long. CDR3 in amino acids: CASRRLAGLDTQYF. CDR3 in DNA: TGTGCGAGCAGGAGACTAGCGGGACTTGATACGCAGTATTTT.

The chain links TRBV10-1 to TRBJ1-2; no clear D. V was trimmed by 3 bases and J by 5 bases, leaving 10 bases between them. The germline gives CDR1 WNHNN, CDR2 SYGVQD (reference sequence). This CDR3 contains 13 residues. CDR3 bases: TGCGCCAGCAGTGAAAACCCGCGGTATGGCTACACCTTC. It translates to CASSENPRYGYTF.

The chain links TRBV6-6 to TRBJ2-2; D unclear. CDR3 size: 12 residues. Germline V CDR1 and CDR2: MNHNY, SVGAGI (reference sequence). Trimming left V 4 bases short and J 5 bases short, with 5 bases between. This CDR3 reads CASSFTTGELFF. As DNA, the CDR3 is TGTGCCAGCAGTTTCACTACCGGGGAGCTGTTTTTT.

The rearrangement links TRBV2 to TRBJ2-1, with D tentatively TRBD1 or TRBD2 (5 bases each). The V end lost 4 bases, the J end lost 7 bases, and 8 bases lay between the germline ends. The length of the CDR3 is 12 residues. Germline CDR1 SNHLY, CDR2 FYNNEI. The CDR3 protein is CASSGRENEQFF. CDR3 nucleotides: TGTGCCAGCAGTGGCAGGGAGAATGAGCAGTTCTTC.

This chain connects TRBV30 to TRBJ2-5; tentative D call: TRBD2 (6 bases). V lost 4 bases, J lost 5 bases, and 17 bases lay in between. Germline V gene lookup returns CDR1 GTSNPN and CDR2 SVGIG (reference sequence). CDR3 length: 14 amino acids. The CDR3: CAWKETSSIETQYF. CDR3 coding DNA: TGTGCCTGGAAAGAAACTAGCTCTATTGAGACCCAGTACTTC. Variable domain in full (rest from reference TRBV30 and TRBJ2-5): SQTIHQWPATLVQPVGSPLSLECTVEGTSNPNLYWYRQAAGRGLQLLFYSVGIGQISSEVPQNLSASRPQDRQFILSSKKLLLSDSGFYLCAWKETSSIETQYFGPGTRLLVL.

The V gene is TRBV18, the J gene TRBJ2-4, with D uncertain. Germline CDR1 and CDR2: KGHSH and LQKENI. The V end lost 4 bases, the J end lost 5 bases, and 6 bases lay between the germline ends. There are 12 residues in the CDR3. This chain's CDR3 is CASSQRQNIQYF. The CDR3 nucleotides are TGTGCCAGCTCACAACGCCAAAACATTCAGTACTTC.

The chain is built from TRBV11-1 and TRBJ2-7; TRBD2 matches 8 bases. Germline V lookup: CDR1 SGHAT, CDR2 FQDESV (reference sequence). V trimming: 5 bases; J trimming: 4 bases; junction bases outside the gene matches: 13. The CDR3 is 16 amino acids. The CDR3 region has the DNA TGTGCCAGCAGCCAACGGGTAGCGGGGAAGGGATACGAGCAGTACTTC. It translates to CASSQRVAGKGYEQYF.

The V call is TRBV18, the J call TRBJ1-3; D gene ambiguous. The V end was cut by 6 bases, the J end by 4 bases, with 16 bases between. There are 15 residues in the CDR3. Germline CDR1 and CDR2: KGHSH and LQKENI. CDR3 coding DNA: TGTGCCAGCTCCCAGTGGTTCGGCCGAGGAAACACCATATATTTT. Translated, it gives CASSQWFGRGNTIYF.

The J gene is TRBJ2-6, the V gene TRBV5-4; D ambiguous. CDR3 length equals 16 residues. V dropped 0 bases and J dropped 0 bases, with 7 bases sitting between them. The germline gives CDR1 SGHNT, CDR2 YYREEE (reference sequence). This CDR3 reads CASSLDSGSGANVLTF. CDR3 nucleotides: TGTGCCAGCAGCTTGGACTCTGGCTCTGGGGCCAACGTCCTGACTTTC.

This clone was seen a handful of times. The rearrangement uses TRBV29-1 and TRBJ2-2; D unclear. The germline V gene encodes CDR1 SQVTM and CDR2 ANQGSEA. V dropped 4 bases and J dropped 7 bases, with 10 bases sitting between them. This CDR3 comprises 12 residues. The CDR3 reads CSVGSMGGELFF. The CDR3 coding sequence is TGCAGCGTTGGGTCCATGGGCGGGGAGCTGTTTTTT.